A selection of T cell receptor beta chains follows, all from one sample in a study of T cell repertoires in cytomegalovirus infection. TCRdb re-called the reads with MiXCR, one entry per CDR3 protein. In the table there are nearly 650,000 distinct CDR3 sequences, roughly 26% of which are singletons. The material sequenced was CD8+ T cells from PBMCs. The receptors were sampled from a human donor in good health (CMV status not recorded). Some clones in this sample may be carry-over from other donors' samples. Both conserved end residues are part of each CDR3. The order of the fields is CDR3 protein, CDR3 DNA, D gene, J gene, CDR3 length, clone size, V gene. D genes are given only for firm matches. Expanded clones are given a class, and other clones once, few, many or no size at all.

CASSVRTSGSSTDTQYF	TGCGCCAGCAGCGTCCGGACTAGCGGATCTAGCACAGATACGCAGTATTTT	TRBD2	TRBJ2-3	17	NA	TRBV4-3
CSVDGGLRGGYTF	TGCAGCGTTGACGGGGGGCTAAGGGGAGGCTACACCTTC	NA	TRBJ1-2	13	NA	TRBV29-1
CASWGRGPKEETQYF	TGTGCCAGCTGGGGTAGGGGACCGAAGGAAGAGACCCAGTACTTC	NA	TRBJ2-5	15	few	TRBV6-6
CSARDNTEAFF	TGCAGTGCTAGGGACAACACTGAAGCTTTCTTT	NA	TRBJ1-1	11	few	TRBV20-1
CASSLTGHYNEQFF	TGTGCCAGCAGCCTGACAGGACACTACAATGAGCAGTTCTTC	NA	TRBJ2-1	14	many	TRBV14
CSVEFEWETQYF	TGCAGCGTTGAGTTCGAATGGGAGACCCAGTACTTC	NA	TRBJ2-5	12	NA	TRBV29-1
CASSEARGIFYEQYF	TGTGCCAGCAGTGAAGCTAGGGGAATATTCTACGAGCAGTACTTC	NA	TRBJ2-7	15	NA	TRBV2
CASSFGLGGGNIQYF	TGTGCCAGCAGCTTTGGGCTAGGCGGGGGGAACATTCAGTACTTC	TRBD2	TRBJ2-4	15	NA	TRBV5-6
CASSSQGSYNSPLHF	TGTGCCAGCAGTTCACAGGGCTCCTATAATTCACCCCTCCACTTT	NA	TRBJ1-6	15	NA	TRBV28
CASSLVSTGEETQYF	TGTGCCAGCAGCTTAGTGTCCACGGGGGAGGAGACCCAGTACTTC	NA	TRBJ2-5	15	many	TRBV7-2
CARISDDWDCTYGYTF	TGTGCCAGAATTTCTGACGACTGGGACTGTACCTATGGCTACACCTTC	NA	TRBJ1-2	16	few	TRBV28
CASSPQEAGADCNEQFF	TGTGCCAGCTCACCACAGGAAGCGGGGGCCGACTGCAATGAGCAGTTCTTC	TRBD2	TRBJ2-1	17	NA	TRBV18
CASSFSFGVVNTEAFF	TGTGCCAGCAGTTTTTCTTTTGGAGTGGTTAACACTGAAGCTTTCTTT	NA	TRBJ1-1	16	few	TRBV12-3/TRBV12-4
CASSQVSGLAGPYEQYF	TGTGCCAGCAGCCAAGTATCGGGACTAGCGGGGCCCTACGAGCAGTACTTC	TRBD2	TRBJ2-7	17	few	TRBV14
CASSLPSNTGELFF	TGTGCCAGCAGCTTACCATCGAACACCGGGGAGCTGTTTTTT	NA	TRBJ2-2	14	many	TRBV7-9
CASSTGTMGAEAFF	TGTGCCAGTAGTACCGGGACCATGGGCGCTGAAGCTTTCTTT	NA	TRBJ1-1	14	NA	TRBV19
CSAKDRGYTEAFF	TGCAGTGCCAAGGACAGGGGGTACACTGAAGCTTTCTTT	TRBD1	TRBJ1-1	13	many	TRBV20-1
CASSLGQGSHEQYF	TGTGCTAGCAGCTTAGGACAGGGTTCCCACGAGCAGTACTTC	TRBD1	TRBJ2-7	14	NA	TRBV7-7
CASSQEVAETQYF	TGTGCCAGCAGCCAAGAAGTTGCAGAGACCCAGTACTTC	NA	TRBJ2-5	13	few	TRBV14
CASSQEPVAKNIQYF	TGCGCCAGCAGCCAAGAGCCGGTAGCCAAAAACATTCAGTACTTC	NA	TRBJ2-4	15	NA	TRBV4-1
CSARDKSGAYEQYF	TGCAGTGCTAGAGATAAGTCAGGGGCCTACGAGCAGTACTTC	NA	TRBJ2-7	14	NA	TRBV20-1
CASTVRGNTEAFF	TGTGCCAGTACCGTCAGGGGAAACACTGAAGCTTTCTTT	NA	TRBJ1-1	13	NA	TRBV19
CASSLRRGKANYGYTF	TGTGCCAGCAGCCTCAGGCGGGGAAAAGCTAACTATGGCTACACCTTC	NA	TRBJ1-2	16	NA	TRBV7-9
CASSYLGTGDGYGYTF	TGTGCCAGCAGCTACCTTGGGACCGGAGACGGTTATGGCTACACCTTC	NA	TRBJ1-2	16	NA	TRBV7-6
CLPRGSPYNEQFF	TGCCTCCCCCGGGGTAGCCCCTACAATGAGCAGTTCTTC	NA	TRBJ2-1	13	many	TRBV10-3
CASGPLSGGQQHF	TGTGCCAGCGGTCCACTTTCAGGGGGTCAACAGCATTTT	TRBD1	TRBJ1-5	13	NA	TRBV2
CASSSPGPREIDEQFF	TGTGCCAGCAGCTCCCCCGGGCCACGGGAGATCGATGAGCAGTTCTTC	NA	TRBJ2-1	16	NA	TRBV7-9
CASSANRQPQHF	TGTGCCAGCAGTGCAAACAGACAGCCCCAGCATTTT	NA	TRBJ1-5	12	many	TRBV6-2/TRBV6-3
CASSPGTFTDTQYF	TGCGCCAGCAGCCCTGGGACTTTCACAGATACGCAGTATTTT	NA	TRBJ2-3	14	few	TRBV5-1
CASSLSRDAFNYGYTF	TGTGCCAGCAGCCTAAGCAGGGACGCGTTTAACTATGGCTACACCTTC	NA	TRBJ1-2	16	NA	TRBV7-9
CASSSWTGEGPYEQYF	TGTGCCAGCAGCTCCTGGACAGGCGAAGGACCCTACGAGCAGTACTTC	TRBD1	TRBJ2-7	16	many	TRBV7-8